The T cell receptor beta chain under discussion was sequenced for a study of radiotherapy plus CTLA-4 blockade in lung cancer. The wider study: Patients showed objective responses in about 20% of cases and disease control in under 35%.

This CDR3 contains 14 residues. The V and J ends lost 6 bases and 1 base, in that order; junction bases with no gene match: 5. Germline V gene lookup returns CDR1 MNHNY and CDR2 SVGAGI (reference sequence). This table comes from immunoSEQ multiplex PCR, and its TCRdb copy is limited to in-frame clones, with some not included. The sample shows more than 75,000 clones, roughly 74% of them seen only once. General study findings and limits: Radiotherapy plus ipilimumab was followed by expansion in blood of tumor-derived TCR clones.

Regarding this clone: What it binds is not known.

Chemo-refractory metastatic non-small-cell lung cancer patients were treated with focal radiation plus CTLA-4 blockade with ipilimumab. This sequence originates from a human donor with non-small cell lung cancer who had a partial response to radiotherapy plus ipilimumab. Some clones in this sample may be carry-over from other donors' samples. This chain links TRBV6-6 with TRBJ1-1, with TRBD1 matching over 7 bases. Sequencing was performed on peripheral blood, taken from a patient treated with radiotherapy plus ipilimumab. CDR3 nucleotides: TGTGCCAGCAGACACAGACAGGGGAACACTGAAGCTTTCTTT. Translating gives CASRHRQGNTEAFF.